This TCR beta chain was retrieved from a study of blood T cell repertoires in COVID-19 (dated by TCRdb to 2018 to 2021). A note on the overall study: Collaborator samples came from the United States, Italy and Spain and covered acute and convalescent phases of COVID-19. The material from the prospective study consisted of cDNA or gDNA derived from T cells, B-cell-depleted T cells, or PBMCs. Deeply sampled blood TCRbeta repertoires from subjects exposed to, actively infected with, or recovered from COVID-19 were included in the dataset. The repertoires were released in a freely available public database intended as a resource for research on the immune response to SARS-CoV-2. Samples came from the ongoing ImmuneRACE study (first 160 participants) plus 1,254 subjects from 6 global collaborators. The sample metadata nearly always contained a de-identified subject ID, COVID-19 status, age in years and sex. Where available, HLA class I and class II types were taken from metadata supplied by the sample provider and were not determined by assay-based typing. General study outcomes and caveats: Clinical and demographic metadata were provided uncurated, with the amount varying by source and participant.

Trimming removed 6 bases from V and 3 bases from J; the gene matches leave 6 bases unexplained. The CDR3 runs 14 residues from the cysteine to the phenylalanine. Of the read, only the CDR3 DNA is kept; its 42 bases are in frame from base 1. The germline V gene supplies CDR1 MGHDK and CDR2 SYGVNS. Collaborating institutions collected whole blood in K2EDTA tubes following their own protocols. For TCRbeta analysis, collaborators shipped samples as frozen whole blood, isolated PBMCs, or DNA extracted from either of those sample types. On this clone: No cognate antigen has been identified for it. Base qualities are not provided; no much larger clone lies one nucleotide away.

TCRbeta CDR3 regions were amplified from genomic DNA by means of the immunoSEQ Assay, a bias-controlled multiplex PCR. The published analysis was carried out like this. Within the assay, amplification of reference gene primers was used to estimate how many nucleated cells each sample contained. Sequence reads were collapsed and filtered to measure the absolute abundance of every unique TCRbeta CDR3 rearrangement. For each sample, productive Simpson clonality was calculated as the square root of Simpson's diversity index across productive rearrangements. As stored in TCRdb, this immuneACCESS dataset retains in-frame rearrangements with V and J assigned. A fraction of the clones does not appear; measured against another copy, unresolved V genes explain less than half of the discrepancy, and the remainder lacks a known reason. The V and J calls and clone size come from that table; D and trimming were worked out from the DNA. In all, the sample holds about 260,000 clones, and roughly 79% of those were seen once. In total, the top ten clones hold under 2% of the sample.

The sequencing sample was made of peripheral blood. The V and J segments used are TRBV25-1 and TRBJ2-3, and 7 junction bases match TRBD1. The receptor was isolated from a woman of 80 years or more with acute or convalescent COVID-19. The CDR3 protein: CASSSGTETDTQYF. The nucleotide sequence is given as TGTGCCAGCAGCTCCGGGACAGAGACAGATACGCAGTATTTT.